This T cell receptor beta chain stems from a study of shared clonotypes between healthy human individuals. Whole-study findings and limits: Sorted-subset samples were not fully sequenced, rarefaction indicated. Four donors shared 5% to 5.5% of their naive CD4 clonotypes. Clonotype sharing among donors was thought likely to change with sequencing depth. It was the non-shared clonotypes that had lower generation probabilities than clonotypes shared by all four donors.

The CDR3 consists of 12 residues. Germline V gene lookup returns CDR1 MDHEN and CDR2 SYDVKM. Trimming pared 3 bases from V and 10 bases from J, leaving 13 bases between. TCRdb keeps only in-frame clones here, not all; method: immunoSEQ multiplex PCR. Among 2 million to 3 million clones listed, approximately 93% were seen once. This clone has just one count. Its antigen is not identified. The rearrangement links TRBV28 to TRBJ2-7; D may be TRBD1 (5 bases). Sequenced sample: naive CD4+ T cells from PBMCs. Regarding subset: CD45RA+ positively selected. The sequence came from a young man in good health. Some clones in this sample may be carry-over from other donors' samples. Here the CDR3 reads CASSFQGPGQYF. The CDR3 nucleotides are TGTGCCAGCAGTTTTCAGGGCCCTGGACAGTACTTC.